This T cell receptor beta chain is drawn from a study of cytomegalovirus exposure and HLA in healthy donors. Study-wide results and caveats: Reportedly, diagnosis of cytomegalovirus status by the classifier showed high specificity and sensitivity. The study recorded 160 or so TCR beta chains that were cytomegalovirus-associated.

Notes on this clone: The antigen is unknown.

Donors came from a validation cohort of over a hundred subjects, distinct from the first 666-subject cohort. Profiled with immunoSEQ multiplex PCR; TCRdb holds only in-frame clones, not every one. The data contain roughly 190,000 clones, around 88% of them singletons. The germline CDR1 and CDR2 sequences are ENHRY and SYGVKD. The CDR3 is made up of 18 amino acids. V lost 0 bases, J lost 6 bases, and 22 bases lay in between. This receptor was taken from a young woman in good health and CMV-seronegative. The genes are TRBV10-3 and TRBJ2-3; TRBD2 might be the D (6 bases). Sequences were obtained from PBMCs. In DNA form, the CDR3 reads TGTGCCATCAGTGAGTCCATTGGCCGGGACTCCATCATGGATACGCAGTATTTT. Translating gives CAISESIGRDSIMDTQYF.